Listed here are 7 T cell receptor beta chains from one sample, sequenced in a study of PD-1 blockade in mismatch repair-deficient tumors. The protocol was immunoSEQ multiplex PCR, while the TCRdb copy is restricted to in-frame clones and leaves out a portion. The data hold about 38,000 clones, with roughly three quarters observed a single time. The sequences come from peripheral blood, collected 4 weeks after starting pembrolizumab. The receptor source for this set is an adult with mismatch repair-deficient cancer.

The V gene is TRBV2, the J gene TRBJ2-5; 13 bases are shared with TRBD2. The germline gives CDR1 SNHLY, CDR2 FYNNEI. V dropped 2 bases and J dropped 3; count of bases not matched to a gene: 3. This CDR3 is built from 16 residues. For the CDR3, the DNA is TGTGCCAGCAGTGAACTCACTAGCGGGAGGGAAGAGACCCAGTACTTC. It is translated as CASSELTSGREETQYF.

The CDR3, as DNA: TGTGCCAGCAGCTTAGGCCAGGCGAACCGGGGGACCCAGTACTTC. Its protein is CASSLGQANRGTQYF. The rearrangement joins TRBV11-2 to TRBJ2-5; maybe TRBD2 (5 bases). This CDR3 region has 15 residues. V lost 1 base, J lost 7 bases, and 16 bases lay in between. Germline CDR1 reads SGHAT; CDR2 reads FQNNGV.

The chain has TRBV4-3 and TRBJ2-7; TRBD1 aligns across 7 bases. Trimming took 6 bases from V and 0 from J; bases not matched to a gene: 8. The CDR3 loop spans 15 amino acids. Germline V gene sequence: CDR1 LGHNA, CDR2 YSLEER. The CDR3 region is CASSLLSGGSYEQYF. The CDR3 nucleotides are TGCGCCAGCAGTCTACTATCAGGGGGCTCCTACGAGCAGTACTTC.

This chain joins TRBV30 and TRBJ1-1; possible D gene TRBD1, 5 bases. From germline, CDR1 is GTSNPN and CDR2 SVGIG (reference sequence). The CDR3 consists of 10 residues. V shed 5 bases and J shed 11 bases, with 12 bases lying between them. This CDR3 is CAWGDFEAFF. CDR3 DNA: TGTGCCTGGGGGGACTTTGAGGCTTTCTTT.

This clone was counted a few times. The rearrangement uses TRBV30 and TRBJ2-1, with no clear D. This CDR3 comprises 17 residues. V lost 2 bases and J 2 bases, leaving 19 bases between the germline ends. Germline CDR1 GTSNPN, CDR2 SVGIG (reference sequence). The CDR3 region is CAWSKYILGYTYNEQFF. The CDR3 bases are TGTGCCTGGAGTAAATATATCCTAGGCTACACCTACAATGAGCAGTTCTTC.

The rearrangement links TRBV6-1 to TRBJ2-5; TRBD2 is a possible D gene (6 bases). Germline CDR1 and CDR2: MNHNS and SASEGT. This CDR3 has 16 amino acids. The V and J ends lost 1 base and 1 base respectively, with 13 bases between them. CDR3 residues: CASSEVAGRGQETQYF. DNA of the CDR3: TGTGCCAGCAGTGAAGTAGCCGGGAGAGGCCAAGAGACCCAGTACTTC.

This clone was recorded a few times. The V and J genes are TRBV4-3 and TRBJ1-5; D may be TRBD1 (5 bases). Trimming took 3 bases from V and 5 from J, leaving 14 bases between them. CDR1 and CDR2 (germline): LGHNA, YSLEER. The CDR3 totals 15 residues. CDR3 DNA sequence: TGCGCCAGCAGCCAGGGACCGAGCTCCGATCAGCCCCAGCATTTT. Its protein product is CASSQGPSSDQPQHF.